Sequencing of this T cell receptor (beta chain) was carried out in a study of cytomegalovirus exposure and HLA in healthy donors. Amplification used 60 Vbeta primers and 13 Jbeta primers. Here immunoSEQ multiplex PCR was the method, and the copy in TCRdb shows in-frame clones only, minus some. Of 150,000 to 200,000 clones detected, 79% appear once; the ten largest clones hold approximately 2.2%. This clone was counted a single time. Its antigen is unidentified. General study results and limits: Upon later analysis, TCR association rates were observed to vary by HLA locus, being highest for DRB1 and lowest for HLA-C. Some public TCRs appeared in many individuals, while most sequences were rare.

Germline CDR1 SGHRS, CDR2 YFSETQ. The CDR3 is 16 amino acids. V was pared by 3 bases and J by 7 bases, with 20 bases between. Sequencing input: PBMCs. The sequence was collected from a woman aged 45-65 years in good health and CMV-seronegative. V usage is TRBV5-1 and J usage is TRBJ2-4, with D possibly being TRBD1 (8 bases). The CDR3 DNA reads TGCGCCAGCAGCTCCACAGGGGGGGGGTCGCTGAACATTCAGTACTTC. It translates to CASSSTGGGSLNIQYF. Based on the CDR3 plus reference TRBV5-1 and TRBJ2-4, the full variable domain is KAGVTQTPRYLIKTRGQQVTLSCSPISGHRSVSWYQQTPGQGLQFLFEYFSETQRNKGNFPGRFSGRQFSNSRSEMNVSTLELGDSALYLCASSSTGGGSLNIQYFGAGTRLSVL.